The following is a TCR beta chain sequence with its context. The antigen remains undetermined. The record originates from a study of a mutant IDH1 vaccine in newly diagnosed glioma. Looking at the study overall: Averaging roughly 40 years of age, treated patients were approximately 62% male and approximately 38% female. Before enrollment, patients got radiotherapy alone, temozolomide alone, or mostly the combination.

Time point given: week 5, during vaccination. It was 300 ug of mutant IDH1 20-mer peptide that made up each vaccine dose, given with topical imiquimod. V gave up 0 bases and J gave up 7 bases; unmatched junction bases: 3. This CDR3 spans 14 amino acids. CDR1 and CDR2 (germline): ENHRY, SYGVKD. Sequencing was performed with immunoSEQ multiplex PCR; in TCRdb, only in-frame clones are kept and a portion is missing. This sample has 30,000 to 35,000 clones, with roughly three fifths found just once. The sequence came from a woman younger than 30 with glioma. The chain joins TRBV10-3 to TRBJ1-2, with 9 bases fitting TRBD1. The source material was PBMCs, sampled from a glioma patient whose treatment included an IDH1 peptide vaccine. The chain's CDR3 is CAISESGQGSGYTF. The CDR3 coding sequence is TGTGCCATCAGTGAGTCCGGACAGGGGAGTGGCTACACCTTC.